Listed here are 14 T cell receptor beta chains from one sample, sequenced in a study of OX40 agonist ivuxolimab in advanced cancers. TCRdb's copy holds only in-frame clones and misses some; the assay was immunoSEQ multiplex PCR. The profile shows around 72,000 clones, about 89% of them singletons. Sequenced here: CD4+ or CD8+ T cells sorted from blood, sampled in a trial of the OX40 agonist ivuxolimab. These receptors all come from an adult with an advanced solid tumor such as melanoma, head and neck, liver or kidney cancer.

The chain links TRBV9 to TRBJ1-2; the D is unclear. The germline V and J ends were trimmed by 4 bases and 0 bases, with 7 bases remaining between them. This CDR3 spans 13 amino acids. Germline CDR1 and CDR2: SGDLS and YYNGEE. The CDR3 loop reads CASSFQTNYGYTF. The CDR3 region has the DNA TGTGCCAGCAGCTTTCAGACTAACTATGGCTACACCTTC. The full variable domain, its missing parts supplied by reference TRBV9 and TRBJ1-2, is DSGVTQTPKHLITATGQRVTLRCSPRSGDLSVYWYQQSLDQGLQFLIQYYNGEERAKGNILERFSAQQFPDLHSELNLSSLELGDSALYFCASSFQTNYGYTFGSGTRLTVV.

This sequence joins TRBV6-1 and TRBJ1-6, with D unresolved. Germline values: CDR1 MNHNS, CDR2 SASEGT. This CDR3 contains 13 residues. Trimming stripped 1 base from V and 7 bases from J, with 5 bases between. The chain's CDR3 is CASSEDGNSPLHF. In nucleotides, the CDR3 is TGTGCCAGCAGTGAAGACGGGAATTCACCCCTCCACTTT.

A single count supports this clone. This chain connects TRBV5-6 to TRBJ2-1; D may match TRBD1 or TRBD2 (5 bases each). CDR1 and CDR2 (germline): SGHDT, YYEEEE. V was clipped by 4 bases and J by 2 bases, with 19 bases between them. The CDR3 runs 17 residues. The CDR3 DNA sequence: TGTGCCAGCAGCGCAACGACGGGGCCTGGAACCTACAATGAGCAGTTCTTC. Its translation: CASSATTGPGTYNEQFF.

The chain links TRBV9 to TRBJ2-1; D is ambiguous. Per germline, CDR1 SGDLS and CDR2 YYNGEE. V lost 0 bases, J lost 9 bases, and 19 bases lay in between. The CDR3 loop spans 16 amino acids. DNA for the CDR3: TGTGCCAGCAGCGTAGCTGGCGGCGTGGGCCCCCTTGAGCAGTTCTTC. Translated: CASSVAGGVGPLEQFF.

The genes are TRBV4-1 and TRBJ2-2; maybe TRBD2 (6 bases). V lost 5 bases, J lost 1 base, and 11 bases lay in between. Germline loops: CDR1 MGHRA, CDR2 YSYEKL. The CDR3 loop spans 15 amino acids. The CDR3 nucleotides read TGCGCCAGCAGCGGGGGGAGCGGGAACACCGGGGAGCTGTTTTTT. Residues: CASSGGSGNTGELFF.

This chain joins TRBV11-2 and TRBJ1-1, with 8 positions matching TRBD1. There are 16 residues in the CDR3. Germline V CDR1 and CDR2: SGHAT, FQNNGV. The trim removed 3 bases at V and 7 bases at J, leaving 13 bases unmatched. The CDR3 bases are TGTGCCAGCAGCTTCGGCAGGGGGCGCGGAGTGAGTGAAGCTTTCTTT. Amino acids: CASSFGRGRGVSEAFF.

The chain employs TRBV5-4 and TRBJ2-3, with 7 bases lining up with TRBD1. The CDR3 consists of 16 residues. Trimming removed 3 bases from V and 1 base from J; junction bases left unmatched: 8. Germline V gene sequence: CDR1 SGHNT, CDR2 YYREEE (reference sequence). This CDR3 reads CASSYGRDRGTDTQYF. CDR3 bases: TGTGCCAGCAGCTATGGACGTGACAGGGGCACAGATACGCAGTATTTT.

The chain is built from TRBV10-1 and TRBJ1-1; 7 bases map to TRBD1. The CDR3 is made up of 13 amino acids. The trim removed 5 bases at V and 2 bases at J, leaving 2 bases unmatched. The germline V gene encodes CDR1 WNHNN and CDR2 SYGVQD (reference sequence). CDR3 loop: CASSRQGNTEAFF. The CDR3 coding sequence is TGCGCCAGCAGTAGACAGGGCAACACTGAAGCTTTCTTT.

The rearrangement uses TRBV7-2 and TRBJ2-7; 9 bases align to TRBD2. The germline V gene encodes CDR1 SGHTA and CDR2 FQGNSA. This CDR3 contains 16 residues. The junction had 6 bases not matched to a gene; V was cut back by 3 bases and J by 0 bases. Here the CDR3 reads CASSLLREGSSYEQYF. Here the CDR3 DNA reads TGTGCCAGCAGCTTGTTGCGGGAGGGATCCTCCTACGAGCAGTACTTC.

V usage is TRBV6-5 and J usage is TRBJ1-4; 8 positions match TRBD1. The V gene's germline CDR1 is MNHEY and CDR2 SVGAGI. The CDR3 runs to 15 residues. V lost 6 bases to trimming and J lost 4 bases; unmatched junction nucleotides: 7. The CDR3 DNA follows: TGTGCCAGCAGCCGGGGGACAGGCCGTAATGAAAAACTGTTTTTT. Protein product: CASSRGTGRNEKLFF.

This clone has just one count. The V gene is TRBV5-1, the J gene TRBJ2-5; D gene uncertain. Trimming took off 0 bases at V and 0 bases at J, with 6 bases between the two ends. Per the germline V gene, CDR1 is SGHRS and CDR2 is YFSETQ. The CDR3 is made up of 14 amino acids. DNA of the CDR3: TGCGCCAGCAGCTTGGAGAGGTACCAAGAGACCCAGTACTTC. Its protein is CASSLERYQETQYF. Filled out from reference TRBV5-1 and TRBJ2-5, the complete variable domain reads KAGVTQTPRYLIKTRGQQVTLSCSPISGHRSVSWYQQTPGQGLQFLFEYFSETQRNKGNFPGRFSGRQFSNSRSEMNVSTLELGDSALYLCASSLERYQETQYFGPGTRLLVL.

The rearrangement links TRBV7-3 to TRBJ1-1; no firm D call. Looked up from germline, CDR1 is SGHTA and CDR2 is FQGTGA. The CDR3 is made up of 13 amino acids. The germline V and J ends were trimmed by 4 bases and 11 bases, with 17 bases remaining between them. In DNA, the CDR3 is TGTGCCAGCAGCTCTTCGGTGGGCCAGGAGGCTTTCTTT. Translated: CASSSSVGQEAFF. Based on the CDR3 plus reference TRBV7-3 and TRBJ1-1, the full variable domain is GAGVSQTPSNKVTEKGKYVELRCDPISGHTALYWYRQSLGQGPEFLIYFQGTGAADDSGLPNDRFFAVRPEGSVSTLKIQRTERGDSAVYLCASSSSVGQEAFFGQGTRLTVV.

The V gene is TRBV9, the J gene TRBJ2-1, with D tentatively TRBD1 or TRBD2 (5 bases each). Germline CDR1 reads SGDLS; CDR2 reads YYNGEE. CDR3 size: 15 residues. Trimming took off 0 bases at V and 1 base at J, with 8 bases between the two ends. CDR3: CASSVAGRSYNEQFF. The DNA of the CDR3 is TGTGCCAGCAGCGTAGCGGGGCGATCCTACAATGAGCAGTTCTTC.

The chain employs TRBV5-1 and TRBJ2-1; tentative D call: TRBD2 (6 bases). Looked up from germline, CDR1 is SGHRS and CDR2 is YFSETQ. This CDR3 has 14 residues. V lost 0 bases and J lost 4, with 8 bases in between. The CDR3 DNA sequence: TGCGCCAGCAGCTTGGTCGGGAGTTACAATGAGCAGTTCTTC. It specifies CASSLVGSYNEQFF.